One TCR beta chain is described in this entry. The sample belongs to a study of blood T cell repertoires in COVID-19. Turning to the study itself: COVID-19 samples collected from the United States, Italy and Spain covered acute and convalescent phases. T cells, B-cell-depleted T cells, or PBMCs provided the cDNA or gDNA that served as material.

The CDR3 totals 19 residues. J lost 0 bases, V lost 0 bases, and 10 bases had no gene match. Germline V gene lookup returns CDR1 SGHRS and CDR2 YFSETQ. Methods used by the authors: Amplification from reference gene primers served as the basis for estimated nucleated cell counts. Libraries were prepared by immunoSEQ multiplex PCR; TCRdb keeps only in-frame clonotypes and omits some of them. For V, J and clone size, that table is used; D and trimming come from the DNA. The sample lists some 120,000 clones, around 83% occurring once. V gene TRBV5-1 combines with J gene TRBJ2-3; 10 nucleotides match TRBD2. The clonotype originates from a human donor in a cohort sampled during active COVID-19. Sequencing used peripheral blood. CDR3 nucleotide sequence: TGCGCCAGCAGCTTGGTTGGGGCTAGCGGGGGACTAAGCACAGATACGCAGTATTTT. Its translation is CASSLVGASGGLSTDTQYF.